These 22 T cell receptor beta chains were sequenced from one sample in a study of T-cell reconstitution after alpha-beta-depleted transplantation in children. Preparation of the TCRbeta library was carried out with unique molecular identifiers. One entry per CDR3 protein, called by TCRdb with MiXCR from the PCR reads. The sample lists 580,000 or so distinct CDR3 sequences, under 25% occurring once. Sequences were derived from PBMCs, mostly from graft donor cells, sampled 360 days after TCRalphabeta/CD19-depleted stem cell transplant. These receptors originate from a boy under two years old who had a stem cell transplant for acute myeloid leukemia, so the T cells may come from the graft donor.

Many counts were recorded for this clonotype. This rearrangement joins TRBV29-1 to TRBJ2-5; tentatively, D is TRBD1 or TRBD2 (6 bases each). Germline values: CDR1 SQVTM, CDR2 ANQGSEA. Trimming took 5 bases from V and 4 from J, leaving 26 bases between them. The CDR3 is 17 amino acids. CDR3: CSVPPDRGPNNIETQYF. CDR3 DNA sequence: TGCAGCGTTCCCCCGGACCGGGGGCCTAATAATATAGAGACCCAGTACTTC.

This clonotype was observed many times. CDR3 residues: CASSLNSETQYF. The CDR3 DNA sequence: TGTGCCAGCAGCTTAAATTCAGAGACCCAGTACTTC. The rearrangement uses TRBV7-9 and TRBJ2-5; D remains unclear. Trimming removed 2 bases at V and 4 bases at J, with 5 bases between. CDR1 and CDR2 (germline): SEHNR, FQNEAQ (reference sequence). CDR3 length: 12 amino acids.

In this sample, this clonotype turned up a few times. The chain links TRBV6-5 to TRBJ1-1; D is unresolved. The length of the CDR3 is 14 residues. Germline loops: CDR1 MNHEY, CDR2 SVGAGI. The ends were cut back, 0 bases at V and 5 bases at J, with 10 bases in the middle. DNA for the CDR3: TGTGCCAGCAGTTACTCGTATGAGGGTACTGAAGCTTTCTTT. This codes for CASSYSYEGTEAFF.

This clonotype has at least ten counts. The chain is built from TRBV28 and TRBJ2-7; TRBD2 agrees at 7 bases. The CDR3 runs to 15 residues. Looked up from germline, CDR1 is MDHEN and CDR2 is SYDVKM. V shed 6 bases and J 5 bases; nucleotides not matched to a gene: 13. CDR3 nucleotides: TGTGCCAGCAGCCCGGGGGGACGGCAAGGGGACGAGCAGTACGTC. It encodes CASSPGGRQGDEQYV.

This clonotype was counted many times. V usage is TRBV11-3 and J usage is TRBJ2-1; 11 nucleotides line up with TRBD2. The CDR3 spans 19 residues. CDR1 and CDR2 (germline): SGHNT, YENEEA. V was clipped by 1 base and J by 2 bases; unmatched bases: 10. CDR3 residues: CASSLVRLAGGYAYNEQFF. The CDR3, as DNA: TGTGCCAGCAGCTTAGTACGGCTAGCGGGGGGCTATGCCTACAATGAGCAGTTCTTC.

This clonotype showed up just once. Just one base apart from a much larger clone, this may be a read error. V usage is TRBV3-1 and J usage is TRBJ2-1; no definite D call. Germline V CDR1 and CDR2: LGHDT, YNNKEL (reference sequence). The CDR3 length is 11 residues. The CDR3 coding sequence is TGTGCCAGCAGCCAATACAGTGAGCAGTTCTTC. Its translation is CASSQYSEQFF.

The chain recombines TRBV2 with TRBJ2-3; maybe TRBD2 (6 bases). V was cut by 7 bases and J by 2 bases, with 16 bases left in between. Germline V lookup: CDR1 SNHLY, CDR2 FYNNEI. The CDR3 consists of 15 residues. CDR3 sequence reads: CASNPGVVSTDTQYF. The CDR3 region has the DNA TGTGCCAGCAACCCGGGAGTGGTATCCACAGATACGCAGTATTTT.

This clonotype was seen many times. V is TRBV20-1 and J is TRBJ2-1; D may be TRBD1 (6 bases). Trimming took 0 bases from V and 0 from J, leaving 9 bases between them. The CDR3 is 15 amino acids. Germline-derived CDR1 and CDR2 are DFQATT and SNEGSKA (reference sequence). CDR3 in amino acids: CSARETGSSYNEQFF. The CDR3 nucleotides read TGCAGTGCTAGAGAAACAGGGAGCTCCTACAATGAGCAGTTCTTC.

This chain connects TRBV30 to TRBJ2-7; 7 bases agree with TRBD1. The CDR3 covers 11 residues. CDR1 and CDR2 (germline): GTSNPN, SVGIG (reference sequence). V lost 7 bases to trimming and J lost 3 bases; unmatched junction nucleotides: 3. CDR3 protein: CASGQHYEQYF. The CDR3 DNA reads TGTGCCTCGGGACAGCACTACGAGCAGTACTTC.

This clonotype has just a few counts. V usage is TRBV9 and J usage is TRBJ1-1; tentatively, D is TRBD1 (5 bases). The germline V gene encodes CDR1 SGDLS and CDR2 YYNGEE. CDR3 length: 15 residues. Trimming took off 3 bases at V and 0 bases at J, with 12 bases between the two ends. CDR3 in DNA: TGTGCCAGCAGCGCGCATGGGGGAGTGAACACTGAAGCTTTCTTT. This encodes CASSAHGGVNTEAFF.

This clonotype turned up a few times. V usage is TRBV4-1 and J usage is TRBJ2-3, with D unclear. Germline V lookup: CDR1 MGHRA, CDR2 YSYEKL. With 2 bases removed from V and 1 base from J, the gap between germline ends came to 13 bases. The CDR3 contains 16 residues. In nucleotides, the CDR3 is TGCGCCAGCAGCCAAATAGGCTGGGAACGCACAGATACGCAGTATTTT. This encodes CASSQIGWERTDTQYF.

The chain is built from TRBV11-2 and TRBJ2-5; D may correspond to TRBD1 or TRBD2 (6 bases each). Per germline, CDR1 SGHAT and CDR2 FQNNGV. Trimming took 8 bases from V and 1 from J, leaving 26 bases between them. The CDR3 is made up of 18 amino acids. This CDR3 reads CASGLTWGAKGPQETQYF. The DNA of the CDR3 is TGTGCCAGCGGTCTCACTTGGGGGGCCAAGGGTCCCCAAGAGACCCAGTACTTC.

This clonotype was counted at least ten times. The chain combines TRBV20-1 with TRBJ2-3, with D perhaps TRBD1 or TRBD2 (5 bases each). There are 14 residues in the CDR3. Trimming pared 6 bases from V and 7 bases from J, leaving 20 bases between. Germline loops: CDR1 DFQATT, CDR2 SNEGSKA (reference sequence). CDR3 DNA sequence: TGCAGTGCGGGGACCCACATAGGTGGGAATACGCAGTATTTT. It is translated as CSAGTHIGGNTQYF.

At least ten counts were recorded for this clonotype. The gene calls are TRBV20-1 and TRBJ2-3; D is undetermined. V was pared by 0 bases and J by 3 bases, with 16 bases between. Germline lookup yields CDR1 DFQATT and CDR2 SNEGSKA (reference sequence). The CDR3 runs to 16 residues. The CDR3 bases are TGCAGTGCTAGAGATGGGTGGGAACCCAAAACAGATACGCAGTATTTT. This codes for CSARDGWEPKTDTQYF.

CDR3 sequence: CASSPKGAVYEQYV. In DNA, the CDR3 is TGTGCCAGCTCACCAAAGGGGGCAGTTTACGAGCAGTACGTC. V is TRBV18 and J is TRBJ2-7, with 7 bases identical to TRBD1. Germline CDR1 KGHSH, CDR2 LQKENI. CDR3 length equals 14 residues. The junction had 5 bases not matched to a gene; V was cut back by 2 bases and J by 4 bases.

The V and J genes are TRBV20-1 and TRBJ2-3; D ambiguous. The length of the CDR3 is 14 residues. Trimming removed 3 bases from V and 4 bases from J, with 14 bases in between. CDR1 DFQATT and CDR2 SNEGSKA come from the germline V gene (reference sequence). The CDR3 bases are TGCAGTGCTAGGCTCGATTCCCACGCAGATACGCAGTATTTT. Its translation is CSARLDSHADTQYF.

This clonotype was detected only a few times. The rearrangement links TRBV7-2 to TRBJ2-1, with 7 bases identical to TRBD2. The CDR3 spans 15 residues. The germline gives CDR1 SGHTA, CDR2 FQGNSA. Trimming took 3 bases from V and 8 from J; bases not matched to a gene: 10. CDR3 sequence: CASSFVAGDVYEQFF. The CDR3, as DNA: TGTGCCAGCAGCTTCGTCGCGGGGGATGTCTATGAGCAGTTCTTC.

Here the CDR3 reads CASSSPGQGINSGANVLTF. The CDR3 DNA reads TGTGCCAGCAGTTCCCCCGGACAGGGAATAAACTCTGGGGCCAACGTCCTGACTTTC. V gene TRBV6-5 combines with J gene TRBJ2-6; 8 nucleotides align to TRBD1. The CDR3 contains 19 residues. Losses at the gene ends were 4 bases for V and 0 bases for J; bases not matched to a gene: 11. From germline, CDR1 is MNHEY and CDR2 SVGAGI.

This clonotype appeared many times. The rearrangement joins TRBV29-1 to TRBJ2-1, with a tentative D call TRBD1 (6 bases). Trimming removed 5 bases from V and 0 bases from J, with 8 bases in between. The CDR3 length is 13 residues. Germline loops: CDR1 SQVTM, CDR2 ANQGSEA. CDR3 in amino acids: CSVRQDSYNEQFF. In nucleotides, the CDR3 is TGCAGCGTTAGACAGGACTCCTACAATGAGCAGTTCTTC.

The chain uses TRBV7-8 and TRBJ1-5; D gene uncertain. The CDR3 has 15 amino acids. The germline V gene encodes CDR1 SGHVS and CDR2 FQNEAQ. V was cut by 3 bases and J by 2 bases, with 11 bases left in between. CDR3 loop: CASSLGESGNQPQHF. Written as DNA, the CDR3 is TGTGCCAGCAGCTTGGGAGAGTCGGGCAATCAGCCCCAGCATTTT.

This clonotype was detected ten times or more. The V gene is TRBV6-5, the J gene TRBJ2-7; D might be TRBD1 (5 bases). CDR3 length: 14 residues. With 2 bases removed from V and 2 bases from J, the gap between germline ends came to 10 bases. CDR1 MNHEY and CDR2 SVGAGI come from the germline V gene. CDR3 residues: CASSYRGPAYEQYF. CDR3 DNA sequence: TGTGCCAGCAGTTACAGGGGCCCGGCCTACGAGCAGTACTTC.

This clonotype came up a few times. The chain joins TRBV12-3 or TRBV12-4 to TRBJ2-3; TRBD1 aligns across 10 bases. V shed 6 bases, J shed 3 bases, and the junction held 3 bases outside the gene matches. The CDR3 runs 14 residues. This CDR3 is CASSGTGATDTQYF. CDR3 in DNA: TGTGCCAGCAGCGGGACAGGGGCTACAGATACGCAGTATTTT.